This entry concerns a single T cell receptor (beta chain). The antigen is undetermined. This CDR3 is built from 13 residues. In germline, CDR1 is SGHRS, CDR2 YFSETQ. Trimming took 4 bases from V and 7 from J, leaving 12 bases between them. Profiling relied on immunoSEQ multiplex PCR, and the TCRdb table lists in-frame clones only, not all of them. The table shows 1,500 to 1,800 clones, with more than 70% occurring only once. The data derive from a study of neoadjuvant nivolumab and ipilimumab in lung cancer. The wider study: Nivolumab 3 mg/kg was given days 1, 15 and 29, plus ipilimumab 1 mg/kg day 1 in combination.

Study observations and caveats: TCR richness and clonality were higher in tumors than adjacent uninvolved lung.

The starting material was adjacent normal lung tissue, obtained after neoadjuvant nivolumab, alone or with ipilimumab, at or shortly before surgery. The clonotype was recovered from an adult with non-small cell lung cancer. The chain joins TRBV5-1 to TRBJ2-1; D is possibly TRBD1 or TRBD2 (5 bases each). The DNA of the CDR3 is TGCGCCAGCAGCCCCCGGGGCCCTAATGAGCAGTTCTTC. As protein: CASSPRGPNEQFF.